The 23 T cell receptor beta chains listed next were all sequenced from one sample in a study of cytomegalovirus exposure and HLA in healthy donors. The PCR contained 60 Vbeta and 13 Jbeta primers. Assay used: immunoSEQ multiplex PCR; TCRdb lists only in-frame clones, some missing. The sample lists 130,000 to 150,000 clones, approximately 80% occurring once. Sequencing was done on a sample of PBMCs. Every receptor here comes from a man aged 18 to 30 in good health and CMV-seronegative.

On this clone itself: The identical CDR3 is also encoded by other nucleotide sequences in the sample. V is TRBV30 and J is TRBJ2-2; D is perhaps TRBD1 (7 bases). The CDR3 covers 13 residues. Germline values: CDR1 GTSNPN, CDR2 SVGIG (reference sequence). Trimming left V 3 bases short and J 7 bases short, with 12 bases between. CDR3 sequence (DNA): TGTGCCTGGAGCCGTCAGGGGGGCGGGGAGCTGTTTTTT. Translation: CAWSRQGGGELFF.

The J gene is TRBJ2-5, the V gene TRBV25-1; D possibly corresponds to TRBD1 (5 bases). V lost 0 bases and J lost 9, with 14 bases in between. CDR1 and CDR2 from the germline V gene are MGHDK and SYGVNS. This CDR3 contains 14 residues. The CDR3 nucleotides read TGTGCCAGCAGTGAATATGAACAGGCAAGGGCCCAGTACTTC. Amino acid sequence: CASSEYEQARAQYF. Full variable domain (remainder filled in from reference TRBV25-1 and TRBJ2-5): EADIYQTPRYLVIGTGKKITLECSQTMGHDKMYWYQQDPGMELHLIHYSYGVNSTEKGDLSSESTVSRIRTEHFPLTLESARPSHTSQYLCASSEYEQARAQYFGPGTRLLVL.

The V and J genes are TRBV28 and TRBJ1-4, with 8 bases fitting TRBD1. The CDR3 is made up of 15 amino acids. The germline V gene encodes CDR1 MDHEN and CDR2 SYDVKM. Trimming cost V 0 bases and J 3 bases; bases outside gene matches: 0. The CDR3 protein is CASSLWDRANEKLFF. In nucleotides, the CDR3 is TGTGCCAGCAGTTTATGGGACAGGGCTAATGAAAAACTGTTTTTT.

The V call is TRBV27, the J call TRBJ1-5; D ambiguous. The CDR3 has 15 residues. Trimming took off 2 bases at V and 0 bases at J, with 8 bases between the two ends. CDR1 MNHEY and CDR2 SMNVEV come from the germline V gene (reference sequence). The CDR3 sequence: CASSLGSYSNQPQHF. DNA for the CDR3: TGTGCCAGCAGTTTAGGCTCATATAGCAATCAGCCCCAGCATTTT.

The rearrangement uses TRBV6-5 and TRBJ2-2, with D perhaps TRBD1 (7 bases). Trimming left V 8 bases short and J 0 bases short, with 10 bases between. The CDR3 covers 14 residues. Germline loops: CDR1 MNHEY, CDR2 SVGAGI. CDR3 DNA: TGTGCCAGCGGAGGGGGCCCGAACACCGGGGAGCTGTTTTTT. This codes for CASGGGPNTGELFF.

The rearrangement uses TRBV30 and TRBJ1-4; no definite D call. The CDR3 has 13 amino acids. Per germline, CDR1 GTSNPN and CDR2 SVGIG (reference sequence). V shed 7 bases and J shed 7 bases, with 16 bases lying between them. The CDR3 here is CAFDGGSGEKLFF. The CDR3 coding sequence is TGTGCCTTCGACGGAGGGTCGGGTGAAAAACTGTTTTTT.

In this sample, this clone turned up a few times. The V gene is TRBV4-2, the J gene TRBJ1-1; D may be TRBD1 (6 bases). This CDR3 has 17 amino acids. Trimming cost V 1 base and J 8 bases, with 23 bases left between them. The germline gives CDR1 LGHNA, CDR2 YNFKEQ. In DNA form, the CDR3 reads TGTGCCAGCAGCCAAGTCGGGGGGCCGGACCCCCACGACGAAGCTTTCTTT. This translates into CASSQVGGPDPHDEAFF.

J is TRBJ2-1 and V is TRBV4-1; 7 positions match TRBD2. V gave up 3 bases and J gave up 7 bases; unmatched junction bases: 6. The CDR3 loop spans 14 amino acids. Germline V gives CDR1 MGHRA, CDR2 YSYEKL. The DNA of the CDR3 is TGCGCCAGCAGCCAGGGGAGGGGCCAGAATGAGCAGTTCTTC. Encoded protein: CASSQGRGQNEQFF.

This clone came up once. The chain recombines TRBV13 with TRBJ1-2; TRBD1 agrees at 10 bases. The CDR3 length is 15 residues. Germline CDR1 and CDR2: PRHDT and FYEKMQ (reference sequence). The junction had 10 bases not matched to a gene; V was cut back by 6 bases and J by 6 bases. The CDR3 protein is CASSSGTGDGNGYTF. CDR3 DNA sequence: TGTGCCAGCAGTTCCGGGACAGGGGACGGGAATGGCTACACCTTC. The complete variable domain, with remaining parts taken from reference TRBV13 and TRBJ1-2, reads AAGVIQSPRHLIKEKRETATLKCYPIPRHDTVYWYQQGPGQDPQFLISFYEKMQSDKGSIPDRFSAQQFSDYHSELNMSSLELGDSALYFCASSSGTGDGNGYTFGSGTRLTVV.

The chain is built from TRBV10-3 and TRBJ2-3; maybe TRBD2 (5 bases). There are 14 residues in the CDR3. Germline lookup yields CDR1 ENHRY and CDR2 SYGVKD. Trimming removed 4 bases from V and 4 bases from J, with 12 bases in between. The CDR3 DNA sequence: TGTGCCATCAGTGGGGATAGCGTCCCAGATACGCAGTATTTT. Translation gives CAISGDSVPDTQYF.

This clone was found once. CDR3 residues: CAWNSGGNQPQHF. The CDR3, as DNA: TGTGCCTGGAATTCCGGGGGGAATCAGCCCCAGCATTTT. The chain links TRBV30 to TRBJ1-5; TRBD1 might be the D (5 bases). The ends were cut back, 4 bases at V and 4 bases at J, with 11 bases in the middle. Germline loops: CDR1 GTSNPN, CDR2 SVGIG (reference sequence). The CDR3 sequence is 13 residues long.

The chain links TRBV11-3 to TRBJ2-2; D gene unclear. Trimming pared 6 bases from V and 1 base from J, leaving 12 bases between. The germline V gene encodes CDR1 SGHNT and CDR2 YENEEA. CDR3 length: 15 amino acids. The CDR3 bases are TGTGCCAGCAGTAGACTGCGAATGAACACCGGGGAGCTGTTTTTT. Protein: CASSRLRMNTGELFF.

This chain connects TRBV29-1 to TRBJ1-2; 7 bases are shared with TRBD1. The germline gives CDR1 SQVTM, CDR2 ANQGSEA. The CDR3 runs to 12 residues. With V trimmed by 3 bases and J by 6 bases, 4 bases remained unmatched. CDR3 sequence (DNA): TGCAGCGTTGAGACAACAGGGGATGGCTACACCTTC. Translation gives CSVETTGDGYTF. The full variable domain, its missing parts supplied by reference TRBV29-1 and TRBJ1-2, is SAVISQKPSRDICQRGTSLTIQCQVDSQVTMMFWYRQQPGQSLTLIATANQGSEATYESGFVIDKFPISRPNLTFSTLTVSNMSPEDSSIYLCSVETTGDGYTFGSGTRLTVV.

This clone has a handful of counts. V and J are TRBV5-4 and TRBJ2-3, with 12 bases matching TRBD1. CDR1 is SGHNT, CDR2 YYREEE, per germline (reference sequence). The CDR3 covers 16 residues. Trimming cost V 4 bases and J 2 bases; bases outside gene matches: 5. CDR3 DNA sequence: TGTGCCAGCAGCACCGGGACAGGGGGCACCACAGATACGCAGTATTTT. This encodes CASSTGTGGTTDTQYF.

The rearrangement uses TRBV28 and TRBJ2-1; 9 nucleotides line up with TRBD1. Trimming cost V 3 bases and J 7 bases; bases outside gene matches: 16. This CDR3 has 18 residues. Germline values: CDR1 MDHEN, CDR2 SYDVKM. CDR3 residues: CASSFPYRWTGEGNEQFF. CDR3 DNA: TGTGCCAGCAGTTTCCCTTATAGATGGACAGGGGAGGGGAATGAGCAGTTCTTC.

The CDR3 DNA reads as TGTGCCAGCAGTGTGGAGGCCAACGAGCAGTACTTC. Translation: CASSVEANEQYF. The rearrangement uses TRBV2 and TRBJ2-7, with D tentatively TRBD2 (5 bases). Trimming removed 4 bases at V and 5 bases at J, with 9 bases between. CDR1 and CDR2 (germline): SNHLY, FYNNEI. The CDR3 runs to 12 residues.

The chain uses TRBV9 and TRBJ2-3; 11 nucleotides line up with TRBD2. Germline lookup yields CDR1 SGDLS and CDR2 YYNGEE. After removal of 0 bases from V and 4 bases from J, the junction contained 7 bases not matched to a gene. The CDR3 is made up of 17 amino acids. As DNA, the CDR3 is TGTGCCAGCAGCGTAGGGCTAGCGGGGGGCCAGGCAGATACGCAGTATTTT. Translation: CASSVGLAGGQADTQYF.

This clone was counted a single time. This rearrangement joins TRBV7-9 to TRBJ2-1, with 9 bases lining up with TRBD2. This CDR3 spans 14 amino acids. Germline V gives CDR1 SEHNR, CDR2 FQNEAQ (reference sequence). V gave up 4 bases and J gave up 8 bases; unmatched junction bases: 6. DNA of the CDR3: TGTGCCAGCAGCTCGCGGGGGGGCGAAGATGAGCAGTTCTTC. It is translated as CASSSRGGEDEQFF.

On this clone: This sample includes further DNA sequences coding for the same CDR3. The CDR3 sequence: CASSQGTGNTEAFF. For the CDR3, the DNA is TGCGCCAGCAGTCAAGGGACAGGGAACACTGAAGCTTTCTTT. The J gene is TRBJ1-1, the V gene TRBV5-1; TRBD1 matches 8 bases. V trimming: 5 bases; J trimming: 1 base; junction bases outside the gene matches: 4. The CDR3 sequence is 14 residues long. Germline CDR1 and CDR2: SGHRS and YFSETQ. The complete variable domain, with remaining parts taken from reference TRBV5-1 and TRBJ1-1, reads KAGVTQTPRYLIKTRGQQVTLSCSPISGHRSVSWYQQTPGQGLQFLFEYFSETQRNKGNFPGRFSGRQFSNSRSEMNVSTLELGDSALYLCASSQGTGNTEAFFGQGTRLTVV.

The chain joins TRBV6-1 to TRBJ2-7; 9 bases map to TRBD1. The junction had 5 bases not matched to a gene; V was cut back by 0 bases and J by 5 bases. This CDR3 spans 15 amino acids. CDR1 is MNHNS and CDR2 is SASEGT in the germline V gene. CDR3 in DNA: TGTGCCAGCAGTGAAGCCGGGACAGGGCCCCACGAGCAGTACTTC. Translated: CASSEAGTGPHEQYF.

This clone was counted a few times. This chain joins TRBV9 and TRBJ2-7; a possible D gene is TRBD1 (5 bases). Trimming took 3 bases from V and 3 from J, leaving 10 bases between them. Germline V gives CDR1 SGDLS, CDR2 YYNGEE. The CDR3 extends over 13 amino acids. CDR3 coding DNA: TGTGCCAGCAGCGAATCAGGGAACTACGAGCAGTACTTC. Encoded protein: CASSESGNYEQYF.

The chain uses TRBV6-5 and TRBJ1-2; 7 nucleotides align to TRBD1. Germline V lookup: CDR1 MNHEY, CDR2 SVGAGI. The CDR3 contains 14 residues. V trimming: 2 bases; J trimming: 4 bases; junction bases outside the gene matches: 4. This chain's CDR3 is CASSYDRATYGYTF. The CDR3, as DNA: TGTGCCAGCAGTTACGACAGGGCTACCTATGGCTACACCTTC.

This chain's CDR3 is CASSMSQGAFYGYTF. CDR3 bases: TGTGCCAGTAGTATGTCCCAGGGTGCCTTCTATGGCTACACCTTC. This chain links TRBV19 with TRBJ1-2; possibly TRBD1 for D (5 bases). V was shortened by 3 bases and J by 4 bases, with 15 bases between the two germline ends. The germline V gene encodes CDR1 LNHDA and CDR2 SQIVND (reference sequence). There are 15 residues in the CDR3.